This T cell receptor (beta chain) was sequenced during a study of blood T cells in healthy people across ages (dated by TCRdb to about 2015). As for the study more broadly: In model experiments, roughly one uniquely barcoded TCR beta cDNA molecule per two T cells was captured by template switching. Four age groups were formed from the donors: young (average approximately 16 years), middle-aged (approximately 40), aged (more than 55) and long-lived (82). Using the same blood draw, the study looked at two additional independent replicas of 1 million unique cDNA reads for two donors, one aged 18 to 30 and the other aged 80 or older. Using deep sequencing normalized with unique cDNA molecular identifiers, the study measured how TCR beta repertoire diversity changes with age.

Library preparation used 5' RACE. The reads were generated on an Illumina HiSeq 2500. A second about 7 to 11 cycle PCR used a sample-barcoded 5' primer and a J-beta primer mix. A template-switch 5' adaptor carrying 12 random nucleotides introduced a unique molecular identifier onto each TCR beta cDNA molecule. Each sample yielded at least 2.5 million CDR3-containing paired-end reads. All of the RNA was converted into first-strand cDNA using the Mint cDNA synthesis kit, with a TRBC-specific oligonucleotide serving as the primer. After uracil-DNA glycosylase treatment, a first 18-cycle PCR used universal primers M1SS and BC2_uni_R on all cDNA. The original methods were these. For normalization, 1 million high-quality reads, each with a distinct molecular identifier, were randomly selected from each sample. Instead of being binned into consensus sequences, reads with shared molecular identifiers were discarded. MiTCR, with a Q25 quality threshold and the strictest error-elimination algorithm, was used for CDR3 identification, clonotype clustering and error correction. Lower-bound total TCR beta diversity was estimated with a nonparametric unseen species model using Euler transformation. TCRdb reworked the public reads: Q25 trimming with fastp, MiXCR clone assembly, productive beta chains retained. Here each entry gathers all rows of one CDR3 protein and keeps the most common genes and DNA. The V and J calls follow TCRdb's processing rather than the paper's. Here the sample has roughly 1 million distinct CDR3 sequences; around 25% occur a single time. The top ten clones comprise approximately 0.7% of the sample.

Donors were 39 systemically healthy Caucasian individuals from Russia aged roughly 6 to 90 years. Around 9.7 milliliters of peripheral blood were collected from each donor into EDTA-treated Vacutainer tubes. Ficoll-Paque density-gradient centrifugation was used to isolate PBMCs, with at least 7 million obtained per sample. Total RNA was extracted from PBMCs with Trizol reagent, with at least 6 micrograms obtained per sample. For every donor, flow cytometry on a PBMC aliquot measured the percentage of naive CD45RAhigh/CD27high T cells. On the study overall, not on this receptor specifically: The long-lived group showed more naive CD4+ T cells, fewer expanded clones and increased TCR diversity than the aged group, suggesting age selection. Total diversity estimates from one million sequenced T cells were considered lower bounds and underestimates. Observed TCR beta diversity per million T cells fell roughly linearly with age, and a significant reduction was already apparent by age approximately 40. Because donor CMV infection status was unknown, age-related changes in expanded clonotypes were potentially confounded. Observed TCR beta diversity correlated strongly with the percentage of naive T cells measured by flow cytometry. Bulk unsorted PBMC profiling prevented conclusive comparison of naive and antigen-experienced compartments.

Concerning this clonotype itself: Its specific antigen is unknown. No much larger clone exists at a distance of one base, and base qualities are not known.

The data were also submitted as part of a second study, on T cells of mothers and their children. The second study also describes: Nine systemically healthy Caucasian individuals served as donors, namely three mothers together with their six children. cDNA synthesis consumed the entire amount of extracted RNA, loaded at approximately 1.6 ug RNA in each 15 ul reaction. In the second PCR, sample barcodes and 2-4 random nucleotides were introduced via the M1S primer. Over 9 million TCR beta CDR3 reads came from each mother, compared with 3.3 million or so reads from each child. In both related and unrelated pairs, thymic selection shapes the output of TCR recombination in a similar way, with inherited differences having only a minor effect. Related mother-child pairs always showed normalized repertoire overlap that was slightly higher than in unrelated mother-child pairs, though the difference was never significant. No persistent microchimeric T cell clones were detected, at a sensitivity of around 100 clones per million clonotypes. In the study, deep NGS was used to compare the TCR beta repertoires of mothers and children, and features distinguishing related mother-child pairs from unrelated individuals were sought. The mean age was roughly 40 +/- 4 years for the mothers and about 12 +/- 4 years for the children. After adapter ligation with NEBNext reagents, the libraries were sequenced on Illumina HiSeq 2000 with 100+100 nt paired-end reads. To avoid cross-contamination, the mother libraries and the child libraries were prepared a month apart and sequenced in separate runs. Between about 500,000 and 2,300,000 distinct TCR beta clonotypes were identified per donor. Naive TCR beta clonotypes were estimated from low-frequency clonotypes matched to each donor's FACS-determined naive share, without sorting.

The receptor's source is a girl aged 2-10 years in good health. Input material: blood.

The bases read TGTGCCAGCAAAAGATCGGGAGGAAACAATGAGCAGTTCTTC. This sequence encodes CASKRSGGNNEQFF. This receptor chain uses TRBV11-2 and TRBJ2-5; a stretch of 7 junction bases matches TRBD2. Gene TRBJ2-1 matches the end of the DNA better, so the J call may be wrong. According to the germline V gene, CDR1 reads SGHAT and CDR2 reads FQNNGV. The CDR3 starts with the cysteine, ends with the phenylalanine, and has 14 residues. Only CDR3 DNA remains: 42 bases, in frame from the first base.